The 25 T cell receptor beta chains reported below all come from one sample, sequenced in a study of identifying expanded T cells in peripheral blood. Sequencing was performed with immunoSEQ multiplex PCR; in TCRdb, only in-frame clones are kept and a portion is missing. Here the sample spans about 78,000 clones, 88% being singletons. Sequencing used blood. All receptors come from a person aged 18 to 70 in good health.

This chain connects TRBV28 to TRBJ1-6; the D is unclear. V lost 5 bases to trimming and J lost 9 bases, with 8 bases between them. CDR1 MDHEN and CDR2 SYDVKM come from the germline V gene. The CDR3 sequence is 12 residues long. The CDR3 loop is CASSPDISPLHF. CDR3 in DNA: TGTGCCAGCAGTCCCGACATTTCACCCCTCCACTTT.

V is TRBV4-3 and J is TRBJ2-1; D is unclear. This CDR3 spans 13 amino acids. From germline, CDR1 is LGHNA and CDR2 YSLEER. V was shortened by 4 bases and J by 2 bases, with 6 bases between the two germline ends. The CDR3 spells CASSLDTYNEQFF. In DNA, the CDR3 is TGCGCCAGCAGCCTAGATACCTACAATGAGCAGTTCTTC.

This chain links TRBV7-9 with TRBJ1-1, with D hard to call. Per germline, CDR1 SEHNR and CDR2 FQNEAQ (reference sequence). The CDR3 length is 13 residues. V was pared by 1 base and J by 1 base, with 4 bases between. For the CDR3, the DNA is TGTGCCAGCAGCTTAGAGACGAACACTGAAGCTTTCTTT. Its protein is CASSLETNTEAFF.

For the CDR3, the DNA is TGTGCCAGTAGCGGCCGGGGAGCGGGGATCACCTCCTACAATGAGCAGTTCTTC. Translation: CASSGRGAGITSYNEQFF. J is TRBJ2-1 and V is TRBV19; 7 bases align to TRBD2. In germline, CDR1 is LNHDA, CDR2 SQIVND (reference sequence). The CDR3 contains 18 residues. V lost 6 bases to trimming and J lost 0 bases; unmatched junction nucleotides: 14.

The gene calls are TRBV29-1 and TRBJ1-1; a possible D gene is TRBD1 (6 bases). Per the germline V gene, CDR1 is SQVTM and CDR2 is ANQGSEA. V was shortened by 7 bases and J by 0 bases, with 9 bases between the two germline ends. This CDR3 spans 12 amino acids. The DNA for the CDR3 is TGCAGCGGGACAGTGGTGAACACTGAAGCTTTCTTT. Its translation: CSGTVVNTEAFF.

A few counts support this clone. V is TRBV27 and J is TRBJ2-7, with 7 bases fitting TRBD2. The V gene's germline CDR1 is MNHEY and CDR2 SMNVEV (reference sequence). V lost 5 bases and J lost 2; bases outside the gene matches: 6. The CDR3 runs 14 residues. In DNA, the CDR3 is TGTGCCAGCAGTGCTCGCGGGGGACCCTACGAGCAGTACTTC. It encodes CASSARGGPYEQYF.

The chain has TRBV7-9 and TRBJ1-2; TRBD1 matches at 12 bases. The CDR3 sequence is 16 residues long. Germline assignment: CDR1 SEHNR and CDR2 FQNEAQ (reference sequence). The junction had 11 bases not matched to a gene; V was cut back by 4 bases and J by 8 bases. CDR3 residues: CASSSLGTGGGWGYTF. The DNA of the CDR3 is TGTGCCAGCAGCTCCCTTGGGACAGGGGGCGGGTGGGGCTACACCTTC.

The chain links TRBV11-2 to TRBJ1-2; the D gene is possibly TRBD1 (6 bases). CDR3 length: 14 amino acids. With 5 bases removed from V and 4 bases from J, the gap between germline ends came to 14 bases. Germline CDR1 SGHAT, CDR2 FQNNGV. As DNA, the CDR3 is TGTGCCAGCAGCCGCAGGGGCCCTAGCTATGGCTACACCTTC. This codes for CASSRRGPSYGYTF.

V is TRBV6-5 and J is TRBJ1-5; 7 bases align to TRBD1. Germline CDR1 MNHEY, CDR2 SVGAGI. The CDR3 contains 15 residues. V was pared by 2 bases and J by 6 bases, with 7 bases of the junction left unmatched. The CDR3 region is CASSYDGTASQPQHF. CDR3 nucleotides: TGTGCCAGCAGTTACGACGGGACAGCATCTCAGCCCCAGCATTTT.

V gene TRBV5-1 combines with J gene TRBJ2-5; 9 bases align to TRBD2. The CDR3 extends over 14 amino acids. Germline V gene sequence: CDR1 SGHRS, CDR2 YFSETQ. After removal of 5 bases from V and 1 base from J, the junction contained 3 bases not matched to a gene. CDR3: CASRGGGAQETQYF. The CDR3, as DNA: TGCGCCAGCAGGGGCGGGGGGGCCCAAGAGACCCAGTACTTC. Full variable domain (outside the CDR3, taken from reference TRBV5-1 and TRBJ2-5): KAGVTQTPRYLIKTRGQQVTLSCSPISGHRSVSWYQQTPGQGLQFLFEYFSETQRNKGNFPGRFSGRQFSNSRSEMNVSTLELGDSALYLCASRGGGAQETQYFGPGTRLLVL.

DNA of the CDR3: TGTGCCAGCAGCGTTGGGGCGAACACCGGGGAGCTGTTTTTT. Translation gives CASSVGANTGELFF. V and J are TRBV9 and TRBJ2-2; D is undetermined. Germline assignment: CDR1 SGDLS and CDR2 YYNGEE. The length of the CDR3 is 14 residues. V gave up 2 bases and J gave up 0 bases, with 5 bases separating them.

This clone was seen a few times. The genes are TRBV14 and TRBJ1-1, with 8 bases that match TRBD1. Germline V gene sequence: CDR1 SGHDN, CDR2 FVKESK. Losses at the gene ends were 3 bases for V and 0 bases for J; bases not matched to a gene: 6. This CDR3 is built from 16 residues. As DNA, the CDR3 is TGTGCCAGCAGCCAGTGGACAGGGAGCATGAACACTGAAGCTTTCTTT. It codes for CASSQWTGSMNTEAFF.

The chain links TRBV9 to TRBJ1-3; weak D call: TRBD1 (5 bases). V was cut by 0 bases and J by 0 bases, with 7 bases left in between. Germline-derived CDR1 and CDR2 are SGDLS and YYNGEE. The CDR3 length is 15 residues. CDR3 sequence: CASSVGGSSGNTIYF. DNA for the CDR3: TGTGCCAGCAGCGTAGGGGGGTCCTCTGGAAACACCATATATTTT.

The V and J genes are TRBV7-8 and TRBJ1-1; D is perhaps TRBD1 (5 bases). There are 16 residues in the CDR3. Germline-derived CDR1 and CDR2 are SGHVS and FQNEAQ. V dropped 3 bases and J dropped 1 base, with 15 bases sitting between them. The CDR3 DNA is TGTGCCAGCAGCTTCGGTGGCGCAGGGAAGAACACTGAAGCTTTCTTT. Translation gives CASSFGGAGKNTEAFF.

This clone was counted a single time. The chain uses TRBV27 and TRBJ1-2, with 8 bases identical to TRBD1. Germline CDR1 MNHEY, CDR2 SMNVEV (reference sequence). The CDR3 is made up of 14 amino acids. J was trimmed by 8 bases and V by 5 bases; bases with no gene match: 10. The CDR3 sequence is CASSLRQGSSGYTF. For the CDR3, the DNA is TGTGCCAGCAGTCTCAGACAGGGGTCCTCGGGCTACACCTTC.

The V and J genes are TRBV6-5 and TRBJ2-1, with D unclear. Trimming stripped 5 bases from V and 6 bases from J, with 14 bases between. Germline V gives CDR1 MNHEY, CDR2 SVGAGI. This CDR3 spans 14 amino acids. CDR3 nucleotide sequence: TGTGCCAGCAGTCTTGATCGTATTTCCAATGAGCAGTTCTTC. Translating it yields CASSLDRISNEQFF.

The rearrangement links TRBV5-1 to TRBJ1-4; D possibly corresponds to TRBD1 (6 bases). Trimming took off 3 bases at V and 3 bases at J, with 12 bases between the two ends. The CDR3 has 15 residues. Germline lookup yields CDR1 SGHRS and CDR2 YFSETQ. The CDR3 loop reads CASSSTGQPNEKLFF. In nucleotides, the CDR3 is TGCGCCAGCAGCTCCACGGGACAACCTAATGAAAAACTGTTTTTT.

The genes are TRBV5-1 and TRBJ2-2; no firm D call. There are 15 residues in the CDR3. V was pared by 0 bases and J by 7 bases, with 13 bases between. Germline loops: CDR1 SGHRS, CDR2 YFSETQ. This CDR3 reads CASSLDPQPLGELFF. The CDR3 nucleotides are TGCGCCAGCAGCTTGGACCCCCAACCGCTCGGGGAGCTGTTTTTT. Using reference TRBV5-1 and TRBJ2-2 for the parts outside the CDR3, the full variable domain is KAGVTQTPRYLIKTRGQQVTLSCSPISGHRSVSWYQQTPGQGLQFLFEYFSETQRNKGNFPGRFSGRQFSNSRSEMNVSTLELGDSALYLCASSLDPQPLGELFFGEGSRLTVL.

The chain recombines TRBV5-4 with TRBJ2-3, with TRBD2 identical over 13 bases. V lost 4 bases, J lost 0 bases, and 5 bases stayed unmatched. The CDR3 runs to 17 residues. Germline V gene data show CDR1 as SGHNT and CDR2 as YYREEE (reference sequence). CDR3 sequence (DNA): TGTGCCAGCAGCAGTACTAGCGGGGGGGCCAGCACAGATACGCAGTATTTT. Protein: CASSSTSGGASTDTQYF.

V usage is TRBV6-6 and J usage is TRBJ2-3; D is unclear. Deletions cut 6 bases from V and 9 bases from J, with 13 bases between. This CDR3 is built from 12 residues. Germline V gene sequence: CDR1 MNHNY, CDR2 SVGAGI (reference sequence). The CDR3, as DNA: TGTGCCAGCAGCCCGTTTGCGGACACGCAGTATTTT. Its protein product is CASSPFADTQYF.

The V gene is TRBV18, the J gene TRBJ2-7; weak D call: TRBD1 (5 bases). V lost 5 bases and J 4 bases, leaving 12 bases between the germline ends. Germline V CDR1 and CDR2: KGHSH, LQKENI. This CDR3 comprises 13 residues. The DNA for the CDR3 is TGTGCCAGCTCATCAGGGTACGGATACGAGCAGTACTTC. Its protein product is CASSSGYGYEQYF.

V and J are TRBV6-5 and TRBJ2-2; D might be TRBD1 (5 bases). Trimming removed 2 bases from V and 4 bases from J, with 8 bases in between. Germline CDR1 MNHEY, CDR2 SVGAGI. This CDR3 is built from 14 residues. The CDR3 DNA reads TGTGCCAGCAGTTACGCAGGGCCCACCGGGGAGCTGTTTTTT. This gives the protein CASSYAGPTGELFF.

The CDR3 nucleotides read TGTGCCAGCAGCGTAGCTGAGCAAGATACGCAGTATTTT. Translated: CASSVAEQDTQYF. The J gene is TRBJ2-3, the V gene TRBV9, with unresolved D. Germline lookup yields CDR1 SGDLS and CDR2 YYNGEE. CDR3 length: 13 residues. The V and J ends lost 0 bases and 5 bases respectively, with 7 bases between them. Filled out from reference TRBV9 and TRBJ2-3, the complete variable domain reads DSGVTQTPKHLITATGQRVTLRCSPRSGDLSVYWYQQSLDQGLQFLIQYYNGEERAKGNILERFSAQQFPDLHSELNLSSLELGDSALYFCASSVAEQDTQYFGPGTRLTVL.

V and J are TRBV5-5 and TRBJ2-3; 10 bases are a match to TRBD2. The CDR3 runs to 17 residues. Germline assignment: CDR1 SGHKS and CDR2 YYEKEE (reference sequence). The V and J ends lost 1 base and 4 bases, in that order; junction bases with no gene match: 9. CDR3 sequence (DNA): TGTGCCAGCAGCTTGTCGCCTAGCGGGGGTCTTTCAGATACGCAGTATTTT. Protein sequence: CASSLSPSGGLSDTQYF.

Only one count was recorded for this clone. V is TRBV7-2 and J is TRBJ2-7; the match to TRBD2 covers 14 bases. The germline V gene encodes CDR1 SGHTA and CDR2 FQGNSA. The CDR3 is 17 residues long. Trimming at V came to 4 bases and at J to 3 bases, leaving 8 bases not matched to a gene. CDR3 DNA sequence: TGTGCCAGCAGCTACCGGACTAGCGGGGGGAACTACTACGAGCAGTACTTC. This sequence encodes CASSYRTSGGNYYEQYF. Full variable domain (missing parts from reference TRBV7-2 and TRBJ2-7): GAGVSQSPSNKVTEKGKDVELRCDPISGHTALYWYRQSLGQGLEFLIYFQGNSAPDKSGLPSDRFSAERTGGSVSTLTIQRTQQEDSAVYLCASSYRTSGGNYYEQYFGPGTRLTVT.